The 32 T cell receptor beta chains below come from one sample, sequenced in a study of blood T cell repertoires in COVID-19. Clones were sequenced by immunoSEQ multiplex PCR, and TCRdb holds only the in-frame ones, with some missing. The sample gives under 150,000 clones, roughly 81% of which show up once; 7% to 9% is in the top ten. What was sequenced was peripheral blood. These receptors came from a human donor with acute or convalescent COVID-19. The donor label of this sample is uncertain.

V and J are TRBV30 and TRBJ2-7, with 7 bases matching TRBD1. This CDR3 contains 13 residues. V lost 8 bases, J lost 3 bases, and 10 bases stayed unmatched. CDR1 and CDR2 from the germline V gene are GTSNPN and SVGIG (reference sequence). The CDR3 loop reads CAIQGNGGYEQYF. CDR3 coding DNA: TGTGCCATACAGGGGAACGGAGGCTACGAGCAGTACTTC. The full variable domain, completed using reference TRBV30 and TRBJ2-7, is SQTIHQWPATLVQPVGSPLSLECTVEGTSNPNLYWYRQAAGRGLQLLFYSVGIGQISSEVPQNLSASRPQDRQFILSSKKLLLSDSGFYLCAIQGNGGYEQYFGPGTRLTVT.

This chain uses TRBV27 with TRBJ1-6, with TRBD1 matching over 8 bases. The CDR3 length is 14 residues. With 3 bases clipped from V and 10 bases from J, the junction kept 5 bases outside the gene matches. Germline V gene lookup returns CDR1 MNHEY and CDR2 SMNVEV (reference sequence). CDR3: CASSFDRGYSPLHF. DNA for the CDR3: TGTGCCAGCAGTTTCGACAGGGGATACTCACCCCTCCACTTT.

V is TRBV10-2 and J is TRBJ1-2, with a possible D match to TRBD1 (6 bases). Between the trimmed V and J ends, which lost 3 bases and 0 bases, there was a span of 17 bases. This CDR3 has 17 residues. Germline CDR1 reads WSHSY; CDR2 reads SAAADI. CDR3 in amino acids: CASSDRQGIATNYGYTF. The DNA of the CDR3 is TGCGCCAGCAGTGATCGCCAGGGGATTGCCACTAACTATGGCTACACCTTC.

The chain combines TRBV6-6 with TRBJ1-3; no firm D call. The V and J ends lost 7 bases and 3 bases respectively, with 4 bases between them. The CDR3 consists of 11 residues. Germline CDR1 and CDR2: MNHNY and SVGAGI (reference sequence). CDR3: CASTVGNTIYF. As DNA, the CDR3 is TGTGCCAGCACCGTTGGAAACACCATATATTTT.

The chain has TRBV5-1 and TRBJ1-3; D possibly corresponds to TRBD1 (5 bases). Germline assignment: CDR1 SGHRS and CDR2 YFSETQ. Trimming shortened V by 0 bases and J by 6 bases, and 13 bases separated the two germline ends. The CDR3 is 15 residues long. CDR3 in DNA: TGCGCCAGCAGCTTGGTTTCGGGGGTCGTAAACACCATATATTTT. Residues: CASSLVSGVVNTIYF.

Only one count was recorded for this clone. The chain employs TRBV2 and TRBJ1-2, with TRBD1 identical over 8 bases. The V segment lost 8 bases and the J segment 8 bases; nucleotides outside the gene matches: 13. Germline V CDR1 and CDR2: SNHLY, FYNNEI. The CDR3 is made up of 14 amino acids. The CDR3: CASSYEGRGQGYTF. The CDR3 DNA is TGTGCCAGCTCCTACGAGGGCAGGGGGCAGGGCTACACCTTC.

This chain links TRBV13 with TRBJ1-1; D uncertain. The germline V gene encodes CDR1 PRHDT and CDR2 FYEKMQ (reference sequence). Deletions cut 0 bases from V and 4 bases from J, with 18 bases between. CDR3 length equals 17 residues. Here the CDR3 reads CASSLGLTYLAGTEAFF. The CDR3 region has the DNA TGTGCCAGCAGCTTAGGCCTCACATACTTGGCGGGCACTGAAGCTTTCTTT. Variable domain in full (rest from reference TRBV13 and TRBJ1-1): AAGVIQSPRHLIKEKRETATLKCYPIPRHDTVYWYQQGPGQDPQFLISFYEKMQSDKGSIPDRFSAQQFSDYHSELNMSSLELGDSALYFCASSLGLTYLAGTEAFFGQGTRLTVV.

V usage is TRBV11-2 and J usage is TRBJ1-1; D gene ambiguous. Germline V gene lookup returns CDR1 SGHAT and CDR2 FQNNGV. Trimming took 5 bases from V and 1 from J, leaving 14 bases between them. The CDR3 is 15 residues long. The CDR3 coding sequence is TGTGCCAGCAGCGACTGGGAGACGGCGAACACTGAAGCTTTCTTT. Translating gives CASSDWETANTEAFF.

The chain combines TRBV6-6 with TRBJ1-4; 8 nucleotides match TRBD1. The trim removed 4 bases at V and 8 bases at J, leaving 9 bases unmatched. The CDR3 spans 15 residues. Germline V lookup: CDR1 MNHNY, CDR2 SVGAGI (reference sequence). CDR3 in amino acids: CASSLVRRQGEKLFF. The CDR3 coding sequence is TGTGCCAGCAGTTTAGTCCGACGACAGGGGGAAAAACTGTTTTTT.

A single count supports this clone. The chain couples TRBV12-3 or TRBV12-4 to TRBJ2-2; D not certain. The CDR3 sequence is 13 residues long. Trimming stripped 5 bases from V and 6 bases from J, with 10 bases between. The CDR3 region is CASSNGSPGELFF. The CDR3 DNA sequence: TGTGCCAGCAGTAACGGGTCCCCCGGGGAGCTGTTTTTT.

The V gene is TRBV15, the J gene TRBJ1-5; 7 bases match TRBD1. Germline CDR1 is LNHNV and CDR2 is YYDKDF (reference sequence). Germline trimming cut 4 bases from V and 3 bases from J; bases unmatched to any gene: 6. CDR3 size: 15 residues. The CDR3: CATSIDRANNQPQHF. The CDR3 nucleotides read TGTGCCACCAGCATTGACAGGGCGAACAATCAGCCCCAGCATTTT.

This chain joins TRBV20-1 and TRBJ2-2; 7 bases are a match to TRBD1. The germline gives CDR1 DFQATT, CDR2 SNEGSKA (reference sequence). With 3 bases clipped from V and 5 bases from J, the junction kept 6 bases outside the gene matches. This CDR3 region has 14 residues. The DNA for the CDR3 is TGCAGTGCTAGTGGGACAGAAGTTACCGGGGAGCTGTTTTTT. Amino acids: CSASGTEVTGELFF.

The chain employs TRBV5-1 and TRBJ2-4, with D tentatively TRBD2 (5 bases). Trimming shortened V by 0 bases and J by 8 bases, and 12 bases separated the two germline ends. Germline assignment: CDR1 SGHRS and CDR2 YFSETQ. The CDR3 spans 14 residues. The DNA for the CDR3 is TGCGCCAGCAGCTTGGAAGGGAACGGGGACATTCAGTACTTC. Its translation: CASSLEGNGDIQYF. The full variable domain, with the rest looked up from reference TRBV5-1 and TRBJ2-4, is KAGVTQTPRYLIKTRGQQVTLSCSPISGHRSVSWYQQTPGQGLQFLFEYFSETQRNKGNFPGRFSGRQFSNSRSEMNVSTLELGDSALYLCASSLEGNGDIQYFGAGTRLSVL.

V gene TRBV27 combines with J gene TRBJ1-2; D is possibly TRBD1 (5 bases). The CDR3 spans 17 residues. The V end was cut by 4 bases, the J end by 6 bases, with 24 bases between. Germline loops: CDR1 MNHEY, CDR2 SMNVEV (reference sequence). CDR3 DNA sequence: TGTGCCAGCAGTTCCTCGGAGGGGCTCTCCGTGCCTGATGGCTACACCTTC. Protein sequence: CASSSSEGLSVPDGYTF.

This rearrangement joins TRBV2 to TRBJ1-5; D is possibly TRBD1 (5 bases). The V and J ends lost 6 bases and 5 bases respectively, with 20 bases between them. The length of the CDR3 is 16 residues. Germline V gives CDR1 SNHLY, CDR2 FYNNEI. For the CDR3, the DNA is TGTGCCAGCAGGGAGACAGTCTATAAGGGTTATCAGCCCCAGCATTTT. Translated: CASRETVYKGYQPQHF.

The CDR3 region is CASSIIGELFF. CDR3 bases: TGTGCCAGTAGTATCATCGGGGAGCTGTTTTTT. The rearrangement uses TRBV19 and TRBJ2-2; no reliable D call. The length of the CDR3 is 11 residues. Germline CDR1 and CDR2: LNHDA and SQIVND (reference sequence). Trimming cost V 3 bases and J 7 bases, with 3 bases left between them.

CDR3 nucleotides: TGTGCCAGCAGTTCAGGGGACTACAATGAGCAGTTCTTC. As protein: CASSSGDYNEQFF. The rearrangement uses TRBV6-5 and TRBJ2-1; TRBD1 might be the D (6 bases). The CDR3 sequence is 13 residues long. The V and J ends lost 4 bases and 3 bases respectively, with 7 bases between them. The germline gives CDR1 MNHEY, CDR2 SVGAGI.

As DNA, the CDR3 is TGTGCCAGCAGCCGGGAGTTTGGCTACACCTTC. It codes for CASSREFGYTF. J is TRBJ1-2 and V is TRBV12-3 or TRBV12-4; no clear D gene. The CDR3 contains 11 residues. V gave up 6 bases and J gave up 7 bases, with 9 bases separating them.

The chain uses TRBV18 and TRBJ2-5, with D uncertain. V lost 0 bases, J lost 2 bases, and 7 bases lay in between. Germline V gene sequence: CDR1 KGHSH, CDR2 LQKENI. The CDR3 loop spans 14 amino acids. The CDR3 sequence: CASSPPSGQETQYF. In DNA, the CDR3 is TGTGCCAGCTCACCACCGTCAGGACAAGAGACCCAGTACTTC.

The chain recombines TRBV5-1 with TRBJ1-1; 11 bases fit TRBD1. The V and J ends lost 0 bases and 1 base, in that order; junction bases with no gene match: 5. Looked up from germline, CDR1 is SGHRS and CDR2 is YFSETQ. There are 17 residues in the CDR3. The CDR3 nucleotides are TGCGCCAGCAGCTTGGAGGACAGGGGGCTACGGAACACTGAAGCTTTCTTT. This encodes CASSLEDRGLRNTEAFF.

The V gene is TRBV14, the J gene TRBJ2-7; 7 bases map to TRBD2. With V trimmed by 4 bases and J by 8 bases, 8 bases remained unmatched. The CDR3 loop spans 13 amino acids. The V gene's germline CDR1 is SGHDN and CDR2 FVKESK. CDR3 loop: CASSPSGVTKQYF. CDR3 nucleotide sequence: TGTGCCAGCAGCCCCAGCGGGGTAACCAAGCAGTACTTC.

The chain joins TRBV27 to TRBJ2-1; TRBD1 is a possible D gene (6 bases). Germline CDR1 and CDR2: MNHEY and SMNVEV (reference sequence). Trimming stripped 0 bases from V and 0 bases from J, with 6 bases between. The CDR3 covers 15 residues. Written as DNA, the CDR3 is TGTGCCAGCAGTTTATCACAGGGCTCCTACAATGAGCAGTTCTTC. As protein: CASSLSQGSYNEQFF.

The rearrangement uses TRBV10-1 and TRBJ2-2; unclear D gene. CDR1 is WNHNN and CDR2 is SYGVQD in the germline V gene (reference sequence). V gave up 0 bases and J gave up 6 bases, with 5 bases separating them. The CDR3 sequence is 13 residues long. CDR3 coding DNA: TGCGCCAGCAGTGAGTCGGCCCCCGGGGAGCTGTTTTTT. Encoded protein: CASSESAPGELFF.

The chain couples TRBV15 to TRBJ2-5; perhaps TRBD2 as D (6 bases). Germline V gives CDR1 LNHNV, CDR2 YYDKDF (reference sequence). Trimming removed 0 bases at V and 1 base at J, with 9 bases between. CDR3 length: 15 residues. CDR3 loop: CATSRDPGAQETQYF. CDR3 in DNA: TGTGCCACCAGCAGAGATCCGGGAGCCCAAGAGACCCAGTACTTC.

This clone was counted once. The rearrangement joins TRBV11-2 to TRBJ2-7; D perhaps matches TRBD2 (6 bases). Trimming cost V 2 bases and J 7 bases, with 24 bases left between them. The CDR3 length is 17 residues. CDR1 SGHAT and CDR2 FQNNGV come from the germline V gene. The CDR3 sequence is CASSLPRPRLIAVEQYV. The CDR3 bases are TGTGCCAGCAGCTTACCACGCCCCCGGTTGATAGCGGTAGAGCAGTACGTC.

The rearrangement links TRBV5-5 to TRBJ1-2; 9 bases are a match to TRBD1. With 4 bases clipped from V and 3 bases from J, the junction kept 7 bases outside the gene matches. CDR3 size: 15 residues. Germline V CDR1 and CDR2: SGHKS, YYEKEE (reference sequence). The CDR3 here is CASSPQGAWDYGYTF. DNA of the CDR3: TGTGCCAGCAGCCCACAGGGGGCGTGGGACTATGGCTACACCTTC. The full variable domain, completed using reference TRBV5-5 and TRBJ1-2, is DAGVTQSPTHLIKTRGQQVTLRCSPISGHKSVSWYQQVLGQGPQFIFQYYEKEERGRGNFPDRFSARQFPNYSSELNVNALLLGDSALYLCASSPQGAWDYGYTFGSGTRLTVV.

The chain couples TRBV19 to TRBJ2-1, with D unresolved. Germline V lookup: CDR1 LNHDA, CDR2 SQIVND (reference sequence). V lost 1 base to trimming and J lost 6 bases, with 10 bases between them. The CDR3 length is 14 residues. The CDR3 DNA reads TGTGCCAGTAGTATAGTCCCCAACGGCAATGAGCAGTTCTTC. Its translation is CASSIVPNGNEQFF.

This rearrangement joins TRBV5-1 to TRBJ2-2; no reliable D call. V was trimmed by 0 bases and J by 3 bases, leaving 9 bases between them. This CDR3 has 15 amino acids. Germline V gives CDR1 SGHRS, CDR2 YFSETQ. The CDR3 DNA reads TGCGCCAGCAGCTTGGTAGAGTTTCACACCGGGGAGCTGTTTTTT. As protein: CASSLVEFHTGELFF.

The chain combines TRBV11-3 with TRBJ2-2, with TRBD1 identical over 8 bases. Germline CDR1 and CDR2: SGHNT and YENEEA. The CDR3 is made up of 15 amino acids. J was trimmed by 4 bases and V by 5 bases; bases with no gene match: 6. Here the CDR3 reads CASSPQGAFTGELFF. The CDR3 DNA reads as TGTGCCAGCAGCCCGCAGGGGGCCTTCACCGGGGAGCTGTTTTTT.

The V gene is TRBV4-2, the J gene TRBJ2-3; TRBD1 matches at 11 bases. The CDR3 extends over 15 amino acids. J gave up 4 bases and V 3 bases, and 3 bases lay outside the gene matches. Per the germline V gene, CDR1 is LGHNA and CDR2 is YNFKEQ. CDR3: CASSQVGQGADTQYF. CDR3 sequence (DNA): TGTGCCAGCAGCCAGGTGGGACAGGGGGCAGATACGCAGTATTTT.

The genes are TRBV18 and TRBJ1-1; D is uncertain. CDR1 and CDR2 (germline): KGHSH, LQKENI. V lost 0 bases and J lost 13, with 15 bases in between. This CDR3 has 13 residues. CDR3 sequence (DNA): TGTGCCAGCTCACCACCGAAGAGGGAAGTAGGTTTCTTT. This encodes CASSPPKREVGFF.

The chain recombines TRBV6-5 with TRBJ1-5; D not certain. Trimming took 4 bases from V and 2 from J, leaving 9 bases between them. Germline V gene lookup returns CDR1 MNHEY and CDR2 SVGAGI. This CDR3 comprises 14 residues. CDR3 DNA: TGTGCCAGCAGTTCCGAAGTAGGCAATCAGCCCCAGCATTTT. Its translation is CASSSEVGNQPQHF.